This T cell receptor (beta chain) appears in the sequencing data of a study of human thymus T cells. The CDR3 extends over 15 amino acids. V was clipped by 0 bases and J by 0 bases, with 9 bases between them. Germline V gene data show CDR1 as GTSNPN and CDR2 as SVGIG (reference sequence). A remark on this clone: Its antigen is not known.

Healthy Finnish infants having corrective surgery for congenital heart defects served as donors. An approximately 0.45-1 mL peripheral blood aliquot was taken intraoperatively from four of eight donors. Genomic DNA was extracted from every available blood leukocyte. Study-level points and caveats: Apparent bias marked the V and J gene usage of thymic and blood repertoires.

Measured with immunoSEQ multiplex PCR; TCRdb has only the in-frame clones, and not every one. The sample shows approximately 46,000 clones, 85% to 95% of them seen only once. The TCR sequence derives from a girl in the first two years of life with a congenital heart defect but otherwise immunologically healthy. Sequences were obtained from blood. The chain couples TRBV30 to TRBJ1-5, with no clear D. This CDR3 reads CAWSVVGNSNQPQHF. CDR3 coding DNA: TGTGCCTGGAGTGTAGTGGGCAATAGCAATCAGCCCCAGCATTTT. The whole variable domain, remainder taken from reference TRBV30 and TRBJ1-5, is SQTIHQWPATLVQPVGSPLSLECTVEGTSNPNLYWYRQAAGRGLQLLFYSVGIGQISSEVPQNLSASRPQDRQFILSSKKLLLSDSGFYLCAWSVVGNSNQPQHFGDGTRLSIL.